This T cell receptor (beta chain) was captured in a study of T cells after yellow fever vaccination. CDR3 size: 14 residues. Germline CDR1 SGHDN, CDR2 FVKESK. Trimming cost V 1 base and J 4 bases, with 10 bases left between them. This clonotype was observed many times. 5'RACE template switching produced TCR cDNA carrying a universal primer site and UMIs. Each CDR3 protein is one row after TCRdb ran MiXCR on the 5' RACE reads. The sample holds about 330,000 distinct CDR3 sequences, around 6.8% seen once. This chain links TRBV14 with TRBJ1-2; D unclear. The clonotype was recovered from a man younger than 35 who received the YFV17D yellow fever vaccine. The material was PBMCs, obtained more than 35 days after the first yellow fever vaccination. The CDR3 region is CASSQGTSSYGYTF. CDR3 DNA: TGTGCCAGCAGCCAAGGGACCTCTAGCTATGGCTACACCTTC.